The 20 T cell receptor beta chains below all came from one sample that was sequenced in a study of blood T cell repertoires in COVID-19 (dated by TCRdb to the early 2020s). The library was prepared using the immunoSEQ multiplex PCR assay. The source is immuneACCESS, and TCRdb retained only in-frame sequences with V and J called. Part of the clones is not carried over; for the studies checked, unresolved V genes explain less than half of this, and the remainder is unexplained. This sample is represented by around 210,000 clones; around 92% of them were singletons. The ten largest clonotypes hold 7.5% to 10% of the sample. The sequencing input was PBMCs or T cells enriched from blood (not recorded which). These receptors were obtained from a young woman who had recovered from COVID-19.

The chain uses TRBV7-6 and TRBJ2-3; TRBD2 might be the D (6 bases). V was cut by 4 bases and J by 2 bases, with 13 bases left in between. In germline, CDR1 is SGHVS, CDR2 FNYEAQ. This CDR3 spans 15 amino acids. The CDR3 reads CASSSIGGLTDTQYF. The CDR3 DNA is TGTGCCAGCAGCTCCATTGGAGGGCTCACAGATACGCAGTATTTT. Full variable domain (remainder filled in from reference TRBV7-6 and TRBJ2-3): GAGVSQSPRYKVTKRGQDVALRCDPISGHVSLYWYRQALGQGPEFLTYFNYEAQQDKSGLPNDRFSAERPEGSISTLTIQRTEQRDSAMYRCASSSIGGLTDTQYFGPGTRLTVL.

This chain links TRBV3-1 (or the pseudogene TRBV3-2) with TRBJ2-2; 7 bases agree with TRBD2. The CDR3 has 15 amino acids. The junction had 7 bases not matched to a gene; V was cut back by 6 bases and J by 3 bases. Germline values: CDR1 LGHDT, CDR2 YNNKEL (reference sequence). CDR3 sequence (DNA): TGTGCCAGCAGGCAGCGGGGAGGGTACACCGGGGAGCTGTTTTTT. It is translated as CASRQRGGYTGELFF.

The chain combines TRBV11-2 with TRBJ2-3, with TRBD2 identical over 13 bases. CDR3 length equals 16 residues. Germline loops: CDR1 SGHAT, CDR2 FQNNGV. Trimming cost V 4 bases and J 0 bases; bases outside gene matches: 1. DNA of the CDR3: TGTGCCAGCAGCTGGGGACTAGCGGGAAGCACAGATACGCAGTATTTT. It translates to CASSWGLAGSTDTQYF.

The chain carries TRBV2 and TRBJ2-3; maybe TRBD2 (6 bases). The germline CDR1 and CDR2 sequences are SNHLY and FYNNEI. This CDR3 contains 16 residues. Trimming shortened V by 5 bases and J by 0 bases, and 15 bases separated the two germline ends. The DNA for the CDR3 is TGTGCCAGCAGTCGCGGGACCACCCCTAGCACAGATACGCAGTATTTT. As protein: CASSRGTTPSTDTQYF.

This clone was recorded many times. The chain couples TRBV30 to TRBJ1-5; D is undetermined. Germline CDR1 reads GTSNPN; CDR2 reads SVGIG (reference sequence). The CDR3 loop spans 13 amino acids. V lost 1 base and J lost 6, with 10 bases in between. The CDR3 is CAWSGGSGQPQHF. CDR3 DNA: TGTGCCTGGAGTGGAGGGTCCGGTCAGCCCCAGCATTTT. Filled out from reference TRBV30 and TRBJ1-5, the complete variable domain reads SQTIHQWPATLVQPVGSPLSLECTVEGTSNPNLYWYRQAAGRGLQLLFYSVGIGQISSEVPQNLSASRPQDRQFILSSKKLLLSDSGFYLCAWSGGSGQPQHFGDGTRLSIL.

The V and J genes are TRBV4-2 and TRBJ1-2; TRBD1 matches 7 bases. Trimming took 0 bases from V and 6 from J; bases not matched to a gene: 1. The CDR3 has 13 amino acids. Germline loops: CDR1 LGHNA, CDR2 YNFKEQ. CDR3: CASSQDRGNGYTF. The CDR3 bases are TGTGCCAGCAGCCAAGACAGGGGGAATGGCTACACCTTC.

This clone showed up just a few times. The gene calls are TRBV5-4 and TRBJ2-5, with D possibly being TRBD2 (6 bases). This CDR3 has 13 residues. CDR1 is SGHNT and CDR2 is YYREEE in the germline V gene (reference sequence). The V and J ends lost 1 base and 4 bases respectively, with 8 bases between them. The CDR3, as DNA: TGTGCCAGCAGCTTGTGGGGAGGAGAGACCCAGTACTTC. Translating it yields CASSLWGGETQYF.

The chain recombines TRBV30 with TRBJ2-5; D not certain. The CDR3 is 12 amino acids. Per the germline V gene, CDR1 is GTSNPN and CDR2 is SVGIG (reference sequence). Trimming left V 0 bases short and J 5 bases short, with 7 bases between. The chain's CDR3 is CAWSVLGETQYF. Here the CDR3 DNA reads TGTGCCTGGAGTGTACTCGGGGAGACCCAGTACTTC.

The CDR3 region has the DNA TGTGCCAGCTCACCGCCGGTAAACTCATTTACGCAGTATTTT. Translation: CASSPPVNSFTQYF. The V gene is TRBV18, the J gene TRBJ2-3; no firm D call. Per germline, CDR1 KGHSH and CDR2 LQKENI. There are 14 residues in the CDR3. Trimming shortened V by 3 bases and J by 8 bases, and 15 bases separated the two germline ends.

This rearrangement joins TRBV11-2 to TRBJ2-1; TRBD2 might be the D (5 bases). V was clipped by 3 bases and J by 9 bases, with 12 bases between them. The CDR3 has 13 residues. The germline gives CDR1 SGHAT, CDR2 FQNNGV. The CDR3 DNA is TGTGCCAGCAGCTTGGTAGCGCCGATTGAGCAGTTCTTC. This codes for CASSLVAPIEQFF.

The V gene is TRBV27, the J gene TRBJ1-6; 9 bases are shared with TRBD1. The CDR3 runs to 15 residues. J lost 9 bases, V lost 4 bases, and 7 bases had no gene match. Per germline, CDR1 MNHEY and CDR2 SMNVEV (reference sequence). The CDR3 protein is CASSSRQGETSPLHF. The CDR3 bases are TGTGCCAGCAGTTCCCGACAGGGGGAAACTTCACCCCTCCACTTT.

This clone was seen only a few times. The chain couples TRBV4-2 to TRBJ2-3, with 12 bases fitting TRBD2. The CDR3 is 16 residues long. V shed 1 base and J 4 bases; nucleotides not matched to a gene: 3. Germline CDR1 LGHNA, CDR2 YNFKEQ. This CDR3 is CASSQATSGGADTQYF. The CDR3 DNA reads TGTGCCAGCAGCCAAGCGACTAGCGGGGGTGCAGATACGCAGTATTTT.

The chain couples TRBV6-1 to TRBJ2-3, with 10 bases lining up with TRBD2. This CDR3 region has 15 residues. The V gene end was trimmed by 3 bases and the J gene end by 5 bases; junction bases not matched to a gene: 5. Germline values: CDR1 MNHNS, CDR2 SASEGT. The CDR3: CASSDLAGAVDTQYF. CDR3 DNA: TGTGCCAGCAGTGATCTAGCGGGGGCGGTAGATACGCAGTATTTT.

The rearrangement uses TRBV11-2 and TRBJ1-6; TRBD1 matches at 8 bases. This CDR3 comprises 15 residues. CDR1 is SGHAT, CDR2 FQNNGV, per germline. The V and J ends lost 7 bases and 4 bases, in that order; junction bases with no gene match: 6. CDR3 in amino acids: CASTPTGGYNSPLHF. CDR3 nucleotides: TGTGCCAGCACCCCAACAGGGGGTTATAATTCACCCCTCCACTTT.

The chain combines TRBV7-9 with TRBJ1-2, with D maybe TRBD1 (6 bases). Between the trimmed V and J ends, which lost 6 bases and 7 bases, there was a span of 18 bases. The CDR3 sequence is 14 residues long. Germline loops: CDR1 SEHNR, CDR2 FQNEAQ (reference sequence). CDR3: CASSRVGGPGGYTF. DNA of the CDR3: TGTGCCAGCAGTCGTGTCGGGGGGCCTGGTGGCTACACCTTC.

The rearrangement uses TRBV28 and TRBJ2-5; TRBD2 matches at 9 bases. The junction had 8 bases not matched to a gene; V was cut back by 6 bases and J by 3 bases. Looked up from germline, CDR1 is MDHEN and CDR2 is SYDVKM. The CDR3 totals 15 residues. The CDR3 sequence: CASRTPGLAKETQYF. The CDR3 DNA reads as TGTGCCAGCAGGACCCCGGGACTAGCTAAAGAGACCCAGTACTTC. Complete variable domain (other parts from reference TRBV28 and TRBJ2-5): DVKVTQSSRYLVKRTGEKVFLECVQDMDHENMFWYRQDPGLGLRLIYFSYDVKMKEKGDIPEGYSVSREKKERFSLILESASTNQTSMYLCASRTPGLAKETQYFGPGTRLLVL.

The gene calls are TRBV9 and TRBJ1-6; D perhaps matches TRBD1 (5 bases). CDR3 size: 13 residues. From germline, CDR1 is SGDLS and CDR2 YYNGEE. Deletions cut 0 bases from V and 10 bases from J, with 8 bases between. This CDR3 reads CASSVGRASPLHF. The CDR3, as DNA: TGTGCCAGCAGCGTAGGCAGGGCCTCACCCCTCCACTTT.

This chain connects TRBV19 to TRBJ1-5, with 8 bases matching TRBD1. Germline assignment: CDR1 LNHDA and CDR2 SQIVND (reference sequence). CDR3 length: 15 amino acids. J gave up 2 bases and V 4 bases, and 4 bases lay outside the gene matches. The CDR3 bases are TGTGCCAGTAGTACCCAGGGGGCGCGCAATCAGCCCCAGCATTTT. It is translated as CASSTQGARNQPQHF.

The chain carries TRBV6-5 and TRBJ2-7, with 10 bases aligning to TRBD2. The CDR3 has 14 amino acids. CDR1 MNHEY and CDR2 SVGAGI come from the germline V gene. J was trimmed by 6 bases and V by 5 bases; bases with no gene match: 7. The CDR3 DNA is TGTGCCAGCAGTAACAGCGGGGGGGCCCTCGAGCAGTACTTC. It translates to CASSNSGGALEQYF.

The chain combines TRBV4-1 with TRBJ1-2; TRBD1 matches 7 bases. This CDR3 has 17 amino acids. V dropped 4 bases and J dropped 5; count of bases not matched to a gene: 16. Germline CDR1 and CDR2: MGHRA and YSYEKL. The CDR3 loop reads CASSPSEEETGQYGYTF. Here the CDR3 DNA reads TGCGCCAGCAGCCCTTCAGAAGAGGAGACAGGGCAATATGGCTACACCTTC.